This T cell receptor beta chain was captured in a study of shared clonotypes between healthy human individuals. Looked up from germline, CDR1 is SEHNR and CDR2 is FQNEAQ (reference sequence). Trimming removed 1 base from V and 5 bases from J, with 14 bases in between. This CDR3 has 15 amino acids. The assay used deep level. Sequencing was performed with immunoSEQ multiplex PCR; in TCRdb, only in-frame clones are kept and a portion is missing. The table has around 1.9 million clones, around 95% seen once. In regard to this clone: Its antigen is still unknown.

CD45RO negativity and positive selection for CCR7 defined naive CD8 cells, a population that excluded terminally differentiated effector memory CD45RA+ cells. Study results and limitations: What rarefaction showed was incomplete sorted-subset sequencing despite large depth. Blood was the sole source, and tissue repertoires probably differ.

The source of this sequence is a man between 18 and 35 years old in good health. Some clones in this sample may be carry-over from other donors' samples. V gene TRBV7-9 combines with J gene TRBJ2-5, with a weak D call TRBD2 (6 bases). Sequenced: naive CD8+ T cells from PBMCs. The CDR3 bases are TGTGCCAGCAGCTTAGGCTACGGTGGGAGGGAGACCCAGTACTTC. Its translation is CASSLGYGGRETQYF.